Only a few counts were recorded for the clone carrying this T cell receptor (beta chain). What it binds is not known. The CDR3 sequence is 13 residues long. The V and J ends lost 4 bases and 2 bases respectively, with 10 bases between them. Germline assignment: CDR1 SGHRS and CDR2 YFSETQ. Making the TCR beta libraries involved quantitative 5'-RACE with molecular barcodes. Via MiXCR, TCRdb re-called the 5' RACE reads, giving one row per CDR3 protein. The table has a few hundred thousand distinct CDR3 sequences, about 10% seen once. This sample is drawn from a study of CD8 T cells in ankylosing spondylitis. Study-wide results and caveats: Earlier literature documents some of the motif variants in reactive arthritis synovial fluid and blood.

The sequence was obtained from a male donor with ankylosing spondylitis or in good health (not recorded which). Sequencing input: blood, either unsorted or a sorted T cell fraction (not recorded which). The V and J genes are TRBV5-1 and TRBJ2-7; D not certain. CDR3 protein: CASSGSVPYEQYF. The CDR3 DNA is TGCGCCAGCAGCGGCAGTGTTCCCTACGAGCAGTACTTC.